The 26 T cell receptor beta chains below come from one sample, sequenced in a study of T cell changes during pregnancy in multiple sclerosis (dated by TCRdb to the late 2010s). Libraries were built with the immunoSEQ multiplex PCR assay. Entries here come from immuneACCESS through TCRdb and include only in-frame sequences with V and J called. Some clones fail to appear in such tables; in the studies checked, an unresolved V gene covers under half of the shortfall, and the cause of the remainder is unknown. Here the sample has some 61,000 clones; roughly 89% occur a single time. Of the sample, roughly 0.87% is held by the ten largest clones. Sample: peripheral blood, taken in the second trimester of pregnancy. The receptor set was obtained from a female donor with multiple sclerosis, enrolled in a pregnancy study.

The chain is built from TRBV27 and TRBJ1-2; possible D gene TRBD1, 6 bases. Germline CDR1 is MNHEY and CDR2 is SMNVEV (reference sequence). V was trimmed by 7 bases and J by 4 bases, leaving 22 bases between them. This CDR3 comprises 16 residues. The CDR3 loop is CASNDGQSVGRYGYTF. CDR3 DNA sequence: TGTGCCAGCAACGACGGACAGTCCGTGGGGCGCTATGGCTACACCTTC.

J is TRBJ2-3 and V is TRBV7-9, with 10 positions matching TRBD2. V was pared by 2 bases and J by 5 bases, with 7 bases of the junction left unmatched. Per the germline V gene, CDR1 is SEHNR and CDR2 is FQNEAQ (reference sequence). The CDR3 is 16 amino acids. The CDR3 reads CASSLLSSGGVDTQYF. CDR3 DNA: TGTGCCAGCAGCTTACTGTCCAGCGGGGGGGTAGATACGCAGTATTTT.

The rearrangement joins TRBV18 to TRBJ2-5, with D perhaps TRBD1 (6 bases). This CDR3 region has 16 residues. The germline V gene encodes CDR1 KGHSH and CDR2 LQKENI. The germline V and J ends were trimmed by 1 base and 2 bases, with 14 bases remaining between them. The CDR3 region is CASSPRQGRLQETQYF. The CDR3 DNA reads as TGTGCCAGCTCACCACGTCAGGGGCGCCTTCAAGAGACCCAGTACTTC.

The chain combines TRBV6-1 with TRBJ1-5; 8 bases line up with TRBD1. This CDR3 is 15 amino acids long. The germline V gene encodes CDR1 MNHNS and CDR2 SASEGT. V gave up 5 bases and J gave up 7 bases; unmatched junction bases: 10. The CDR3 reads CASSLDRERRQPQHF. The CDR3 coding sequence is TGTGCCAGCAGTCTGGACAGGGAAAGAAGGCAGCCCCAGCATTTT.

This rearrangement joins TRBV7-8 to TRBJ2-2; TRBD2 aligns across 12 bases. V shed 5 bases and J 1 base; nucleotides not matched to a gene: 2. CDR3 length: 16 residues. The germline CDR1 and CDR2 sequences are SGHVS and FQNEAQ. The CDR3 here is CASSLLAGGNTGELFF. The CDR3, as DNA: TGTGCCAGCAGCCTACTAGCGGGGGGGAACACCGGGGAGCTGTTTTTT.

This chain links TRBV6-5 with TRBJ2-2, with a weak D call TRBD1 (6 bases). From germline, CDR1 is MNHEY and CDR2 SVGAGI. The CDR3 totals 15 residues. Trimming took 6 bases from V and 2 from J, leaving 13 bases between them. The CDR3 region has the DNA TGTGCCAGCAGAGCCGGGACACATAACACCGGGGAGCTGTTTTTT. Its translation: CASRAGTHNTGELFF.

The chain combines TRBV5-1 with TRBJ1-3, with D possibly being TRBD1 (5 bases). This CDR3 has 15 amino acids. V gave up 1 base and J gave up 4 bases, with 12 bases separating them. CDR1 is SGHRS and CDR2 is YFSETQ in the germline V gene. The CDR3 protein is CASSLKQDGGNTIYF. CDR3 bases: TGCGCCAGCAGCTTGAAACAGGACGGGGGAAACACCATATATTTT. Using reference TRBV5-1 and TRBJ1-3 for the parts outside the CDR3, the full variable domain is KAGVTQTPRYLIKTRGQQVTLSCSPISGHRSVSWYQQTPGQGLQFLFEYFSETQRNKGNFPGRFSGRQFSNSRSEMNVSTLELGDSALYLCASSLKQDGGNTIYFGEGSWLTVV.

The genes are TRBV19 and TRBJ2-5; TRBD2 matches 13 bases. Germline CDR1 is LNHDA and CDR2 is SQIVND (reference sequence). The CDR3 length is 17 residues. Unmatched junction bases numbered 10, after V lost 4 bases and J lost 5 bases. The CDR3 DNA reads TGTGCCAGTAGTAAACCCGCGGGACTAGCGGGGTCGGAGACCCAGTACTTC. Translated: CASSKPAGLAGSETQYF. Full variable domain (outside the CDR3, taken from reference TRBV19 and TRBJ2-5): DGGITQSPKYLFRKEGQNVTLSCEQNLNHDAMYWYRQDPGQGLRLIYYSQIVNDFQKGDIAEGYSVSREKKESFPLTVTSAQKNPTAFYLCASSKPAGLAGSETQYFGPGTRLLVL.

The rearrangement uses TRBV12-5 and TRBJ2-5, with D possibly matching TRBD1 (5 bases). With 6 bases removed from V and 11 bases from J, the gap between germline ends came to 25 bases. The CDR3 extends over 15 amino acids. The V gene's germline CDR1 is LGHNT and CDR2 FRNRAP. The CDR3: CASGPPGHGLGEQYF. The CDR3 nucleotides are TGTGCTAGTGGCCCGCCCGGACATGGTCTTGGAGAGCAGTACTTC.

The chain couples TRBV25-1 to TRBJ2-5; D possibly corresponds to TRBD2 (5 bases). The CDR3 loop spans 14 amino acids. CDR1 and CDR2 (germline): MGHDK, SYGVNS. The V gene lost 5 bases and the J gene lost 1 base, with 11 bases spanning the gap. CDR3: CASSKAGLQETQYF. DNA of the CDR3: TGTGCCAGCAGTAAGGCGGGCCTCCAAGAGACCCAGTACTTC.

This chain uses TRBV5-1 with TRBJ1-2; maybe TRBD1 (5 bases). Germline lookup yields CDR1 SGHRS and CDR2 YFSETQ. The ends were cut back, 4 bases at V and 8 bases at J, with 15 bases in the middle. CDR3 length: 13 residues. The CDR3 region is CASSTGGTGGYTF. CDR3 sequence (DNA): TGCGCCAGCAGCACGGGAGGGACCGGCGGCTACACCTTC.

This clone has a single count. The rearrangement uses TRBV19 and TRBJ1-1, with D possibly TRBD1 on 5 matching bases. V lost 4 bases and J 1 base, leaving 7 bases between the germline ends. The CDR3 consists of 13 residues. The germline CDR1 and CDR2 sequences are LNHDA and SQIVND (reference sequence). CDR3 sequence reads: CASSNTGNTEAFF. CDR3 nucleotides: TGTGCCAGTAGTAACACAGGGAACACTGAAGCTTTCTTT.

The CDR3 nucleotides read TGTGCCAGCAGCGTGGGACAGTACACAGATACGCAGTATTTT. Translated, it gives CASSVGQYTDTQYF. This chain joins TRBV7-2 and TRBJ2-3; TRBD1 aligns across 7 bases. The CDR3 contains 14 residues. Germline V gene data show CDR1 as SGHTA and CDR2 as FQGNSA. V lost 5 bases and J lost 2; bases outside the gene matches: 4. Complete variable domain (other parts from reference TRBV7-2 and TRBJ2-3): GAGVSQSPSNKVTEKGKDVELRCDPISGHTALYWYRQSLGQGLEFLIYFQGNSAPDKSGLPSDRFSAERTGGSVSTLTIQRTQQEDSAVYLCASSVGQYTDTQYFGPGTRLTVL.

The chain couples TRBV6-4 to TRBJ1-2; D is undetermined. CDR3 length: 16 amino acids. V was clipped by 4 bases and J by 4 bases, with 19 bases between them. CDR1 and CDR2 from the germline V gene are MRHNA and SNTAGT. The CDR3 DNA reads TGTGCCAGCAGTGTCGACTCCGGGAGGAACCTCTATGGCTACACCTTC. Translating it yields CASSVDSGRNLYGYTF.

This clone was counted a few times. CDR3 bases: TGCGCCAGCAGCAAGACAGGGACCTACAATGAGCAGTTCTTC. The encoded protein is CASSKTGTYNEQFF. The gene calls are TRBV5-1 and TRBJ2-1, with 7 bases fitting TRBD1. J gave up 2 bases and V 4 bases, and 3 bases lay outside the gene matches. Germline assignment: CDR1 SGHRS and CDR2 YFSETQ. This CDR3 region has 14 residues.

V usage is TRBV7-2 and J usage is TRBJ1-5; TRBD1 agrees at 8 bases. J lost 5 bases, V lost 1 base, and 4 bases had no gene match. CDR1 and CDR2 from the germline V gene are SGHTA and FQGNSA. This CDR3 comprises 15 residues. The CDR3 reads CASSLDRGWDQPQHF. The CDR3 DNA reads as TGTGCCAGCAGCTTAGACAGGGGGTGGGATCAGCCCCAGCATTTT.

CDR3 residues: CASSRRGPTEAFF. CDR3 in DNA: TGTGCCAGCTCCCGCAGGGGCCCCACTGAAGCTTTCTTT. The chain carries TRBV18 and TRBJ1-1; TRBD1 is a possible D gene (6 bases). CDR3 size: 13 residues. Per the germline V gene, CDR1 is KGHSH and CDR2 is LQKENI. V lost 6 bases and J lost 4, with 12 bases in between.

The chain is built from TRBV30 and TRBJ2-2; 11 bases agree with TRBD2. The CDR3 length is 14 residues. Germline V gives CDR1 GTSNPN, CDR2 SVGIG (reference sequence). J was trimmed by 4 bases and V by 5 bases; bases with no gene match: 3. The CDR3 region is CAWGLAGATGELFF. CDR3 nucleotide sequence: TGTGCCTGGGGACTAGCGGGCGCCACCGGGGAGCTGTTTTTT.

As to this clone: One end of the junction is discordant with germline, which a read error may explain. The chain recombines TRBV9 with TRBJ2-5, with a weak D call TRBD2 (5 bases). Germline V gene data show CDR1 as SGDLS and CDR2 as YYNGEE. This CDR3 is built from 14 residues. The CDR3 DNA follows: TGTGCCAGCAGCGCGGGGTGGGTCCAAGGGACCCAGTACTTC. Translation gives CASSAGWVQGTQYF.

V is TRBV7-2 and J is TRBJ2-3; D unclear. The V gene's germline CDR1 is SGHTA and CDR2 FQGNSA. Trimming removed 1 base from V and 7 bases from J, with 6 bases in between. This CDR3 comprises 12 residues. The CDR3, as DNA: TGTGCCAGCAGCTTAGGCGAGAATACGCAGTATTTT. Translated: CASSLGENTQYF.

The rearrangement joins TRBV7-2 to TRBJ2-1; TRBD2 aligns across 16 bases. V shed 4 bases and J 9 bases; nucleotides not matched to a gene: 15. Germline lookup yields CDR1 SGHTA and CDR2 FQGNSA. This CDR3 has 19 amino acids. The CDR3 region is CASSSLVLGTSGGALEQFF. In DNA form, the CDR3 reads TGTGCCAGCAGCTCCCTAGTCCTTGGGACTAGCGGGGGGGCCCTTGAGCAGTTCTTC. The full variable domain, rest sourced from reference TRBV7-2 and TRBJ2-1, is GAGVSQSPSNKVTEKGKDVELRCDPISGHTALYWYRQSLGQGLEFLIYFQGNSAPDKSGLPSDRFSAERTGGSVSTLTIQRTQQEDSAVYLCASSSLVLGTSGGALEQFFGPGTRLTVL.

The CDR3 DNA reads as TGTGCCAGCAGCATGACAGGGGGAAGGTCTGGCTACACCTTC. It translates to CASSMTGGRSGYTF. The chain has TRBV5-4 and TRBJ1-2, with TRBD1 identical over 9 bases. This CDR3 contains 14 residues. Trimming removed 4 bases from V and 7 bases from J; junction bases left unmatched: 8. Per the germline V gene, CDR1 is SGHNT and CDR2 is YYREEE (reference sequence). The whole variable domain, filled in from reference TRBV5-4 and TRBJ1-2, reads ETGVTQSPTHLIKTRGQQVTLRCSSQSGHNTVSWYQQALGQGPQFIFQYYREEENGRGNFPPRFSGLQFPNYSSELNVNALELDDSALYLCASSMTGGRSGYTFGSGTRLTVV.

The genes are TRBV30 and TRBJ1-2, with D possibly TRBD1 on 6 matching bases. The CDR3 extends over 14 amino acids. The germline V and J ends were trimmed by 5 bases and 3 bases, with 16 bases remaining between them. CDR1 is GTSNPN and CDR2 is SVGIG in the germline V gene (reference sequence). The CDR3 here is CAWGTRTVDYGYTF. CDR3 nucleotide sequence: TGTGCCTGGGGTACCAGGACAGTCGACTATGGCTACACCTTC. Looking up the rest from reference TRBV30 and TRBJ1-2 gives the full variable domain: SQTIHQWPATLVQPVGSPLSLECTVEGTSNPNLYWYRQAAGRGLQLLFYSVGIGQISSEVPQNLSASRPQDRQFILSSKKLLLSDSGFYLCAWGTRTVDYGYTFGSGTRLTVV.

The chain has TRBV7-2 and TRBJ2-1; 8 bases are shared with TRBD1. Trimming cost V 5 bases and J 7 bases; bases outside gene matches: 7. Germline V gene sequence: CDR1 SGHTA, CDR2 FQGNSA. The length of the CDR3 is 14 residues. Here the CDR3 DNA reads TGTGCCAGCAGCCTTAATCGACAGGGGAATGAGCAGTTCTTC. Translating gives CASSLNRQGNEQFF.

V is TRBV30 and J is TRBJ1-5, with D tentatively TRBD1 (6 bases). Germline lookup yields CDR1 GTSNPN and CDR2 SVGIG (reference sequence). This CDR3 is built from 13 residues. V was shortened by 2 bases and J by 6 bases, with 11 bases between the two germline ends. The chain's CDR3 is CAWSPGAAQPQHF. The CDR3 DNA follows: TGTGCCTGGAGTCCAGGGGCCGCTCAGCCCCAGCATTTT. Filled out from reference TRBV30 and TRBJ1-5, the complete variable domain reads SQTIHQWPATLVQPVGSPLSLECTVEGTSNPNLYWYRQAAGRGLQLLFYSVGIGQISSEVPQNLSASRPQDRQFILSSKKLLLSDSGFYLCAWSPGAAQPQHFGDGTRLSIL.

The V and J genes are TRBV9 and TRBJ1-1; tentatively, D is TRBD1 (6 bases). Germline CDR1 SGDLS, CDR2 YYNGEE. V shed 4 bases and J shed 1 base, with 11 bases lying between them. This CDR3 is 14 amino acids long. The CDR3 here is CASSPQTGNTEAFF. The CDR3, as DNA: TGTGCCAGCAGCCCTCAGACAGGGAACACTGAAGCTTTCTTT.